The 7 T cell receptor beta chains below come from one sample, sequenced in a study of T-cell memory formation after mild COVID-19. Each CDR3 protein is one row after TCRdb ran MiXCR on the 5' RACE reads. The top ten clones hold about 0.8% of a sample with roughly 40,000 distinct CDR3 sequences, less than 8% of them seen once. What was sequenced was PBMCs or a T cell subset sorted from them (not recorded which). Receptors originate from an adult who had mild COVID-19 (a few samples of this study predate the infection). Cell type and time point are not known.

The J gene is TRBJ1-4, the V gene TRBV5-1; no reliable D call. This CDR3 contains 13 residues. The V end lost 3 bases, the J end lost 5 bases, and 8 bases lay between the germline ends. Germline CDR1 is SGHRS and CDR2 is YFSETQ. CDR3 in DNA: TGCGCCAGCAGCTCTGGGCCAAATGAAAAACTGTTTTTT. It encodes CASSSGPNEKLFF.

This clonotype was picked up a small number of times. The chain joins TRBV9 to TRBJ2-7; possible D gene TRBD1, 6 bases. This CDR3 has 14 amino acids. The germline V gene encodes CDR1 SGDLS and CDR2 YYNGEE. V was trimmed by 2 bases and J by 2 bases, leaving 11 bases between them. The CDR3 DNA reads as TGTGCCAGCAGCGTCGGCAGGGGAACCTACGAGCAGTACTTC. Amino acid sequence: CASSVGRGTYEQYF.

This clonotype was recorded at least ten times. The chain is built from TRBV5-1 and TRBJ2-5; D tentatively reads TRBD1 or TRBD2 (5 bases each). The germline V gene has CDR1 SGHRS and CDR2 YFSETQ. Trimming removed 2 bases at V and 3 bases at J, with 14 bases between. CDR3 length: 15 residues. The CDR3 coding sequence is TGCGCCAGCAGCTTTAGTTCAGGGACGGAAGAGACCCAGTACTTC. This sequence encodes CASSFSSGTEETQYF.

This clonotype was counted ten times or more. CDR3 DNA sequence: TGCGCCAGCGGAACGGGGCAAGAGACCCAGTACTTC. Translated, it gives CASGTGQETQYF. The chain has TRBV5-1 and TRBJ2-5; D may be TRBD2 (5 bases). Germline V lookup: CDR1 SGHRS, CDR2 YFSETQ. The V gene lost 7 bases and the J gene lost 2 bases, with 9 bases spanning the gap. The CDR3 sequence is 12 residues long.

This clonotype was observed a few times. V is TRBV11-3 and J is TRBJ2-1; no reliable D call. The CDR3 is made up of 17 amino acids. The V end was cut by 0 bases, the J end by 2 bases, with 14 bases between. CDR1 and CDR2 (germline): SGHNT, YENEEA. The CDR3 sequence is CASSLEMGTATYNEQFF. The DNA for the CDR3 is TGTGCCAGCAGCTTAGAAATGGGAACAGCCACCTACAATGAGCAGTTCTTC.

The genes are TRBV19 and TRBJ2-6; a possible D gene is TRBD1 (6 bases). Germline V gives CDR1 LNHDA, CDR2 SQIVND (reference sequence). Between the trimmed V and J ends, which lost 6 bases and 3 bases, there was a span of 9 bases. CDR3 length equals 14 residues. The CDR3 protein is CASSKTGGANVLTF. CDR3 nucleotides: TGTGCCAGTAGCAAGACAGGTGGGGCCAACGTCCTGACTTTC.

The table lists this clonotype with many counts. V is TRBV27 and J is TRBJ2-5, with D tentatively TRBD1 (6 bases). Trimming took off 5 bases at V and 2 bases at J, with 21 bases between the two ends. This CDR3 is built from 17 residues. CDR1 and CDR2 (germline): MNHEY, SMNVEV (reference sequence). The CDR3 reads CASSRTNSAGQQETQYF. CDR3 coding DNA: TGTGCCAGCAGTCGAACCAATTCGGCAGGACAGCAAGAGACCCAGTACTTC.